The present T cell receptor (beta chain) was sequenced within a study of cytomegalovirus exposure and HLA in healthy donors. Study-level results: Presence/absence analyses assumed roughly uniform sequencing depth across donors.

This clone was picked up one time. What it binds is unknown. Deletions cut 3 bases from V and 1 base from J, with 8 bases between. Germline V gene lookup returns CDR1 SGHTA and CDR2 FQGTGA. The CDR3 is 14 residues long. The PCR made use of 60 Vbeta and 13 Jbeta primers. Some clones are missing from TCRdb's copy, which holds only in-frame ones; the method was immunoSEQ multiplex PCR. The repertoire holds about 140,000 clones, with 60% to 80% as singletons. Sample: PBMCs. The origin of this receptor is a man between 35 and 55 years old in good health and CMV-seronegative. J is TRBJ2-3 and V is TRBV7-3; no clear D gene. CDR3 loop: CASSFSSRTDTQYF. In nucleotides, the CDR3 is TGTGCCAGCAGCTTTTCCAGTCGCACAGATACGCAGTATTTT.